The TCR beta chain described here comes from a study of OX40 agonist ivuxolimab in advanced cancers. Findings and caveats of the study: Patients with a partial response at 0.1-3.0 mg/kg had among the lowest clonal expansion. Also showing low normalized T-cell clonal expansion were some of the nonresponders. The study found that CD8+ T cells averaged more expanded clones than CD4+.

V was trimmed by 5 bases and J by 4 bases, leaving 18 bases between them. This CDR3 contains 15 residues. The germline gives CDR1 SGHRS, CDR2 YFSETQ. The repertoire was sequenced with immunoSEQ multiplex PCR; TCRdb's copy has only in-frame clones and lacks some. The sample includes roughly 15,000 clones, more than 75% of them seen just once. Details on this clone: The antigen is undetermined.

The sequencing used CD4+ or CD8+ T cells sorted from blood, collected in a trial of the OX40 agonist ivuxolimab. The receptor comes from an adult with an advanced solid tumor such as melanoma, head and neck, liver or kidney cancer. The chain uses TRBV5-1 and TRBJ1-1; tentatively, D is TRBD1 (6 bases). The CDR3 coding sequence is TGCGCCAGCAGTTTCGCATTTGGGGGCGTCACTGAAGCTTTCTTT. The encoded protein is CASSFAFGGVTEAFF.